This T cell receptor (beta chain) comes out of a study of blood T cell repertoires in COVID-19. About the research overall: There were acute and convalescent COVID-19 samples, and they came from the United States, Italy and Spain. From T cells, B-cell-depleted T cells, or PBMCs came the material, which was cDNA or gDNA.

This CDR3 spans 16 amino acids. Germline values: CDR1 KGHSH, CDR2 LQKENI. Trimming shortened V by 1 base and J by 5 bases, and 16 bases separated the two germline ends. Authors' methods: Quantification of nucleated cells was approximated via reference gene primer amplification. TCRdb's copy holds only in-frame clones and misses some; the assay was immunoSEQ multiplex PCR. Clonal size and the V and J genes are those of that table, whereas D and trimming came from the DNA. The data contain fewer than 350,000 clones, under 90% of them singletons. This chain joins TRBV18 and TRBJ2-3, with a possible D match to TRBD2 (6 bases). The sample consisted of peripheral blood. This TCR derives from a woman aged 55-69 years with active or convalescent COVID-19. CDR3 in DNA: TGTGCCAGCTCACCACGCCTAGGCGGGAAGGGAGATACGCAGTATTTT. Its protein is CASSPRLGGKGDTQYF.